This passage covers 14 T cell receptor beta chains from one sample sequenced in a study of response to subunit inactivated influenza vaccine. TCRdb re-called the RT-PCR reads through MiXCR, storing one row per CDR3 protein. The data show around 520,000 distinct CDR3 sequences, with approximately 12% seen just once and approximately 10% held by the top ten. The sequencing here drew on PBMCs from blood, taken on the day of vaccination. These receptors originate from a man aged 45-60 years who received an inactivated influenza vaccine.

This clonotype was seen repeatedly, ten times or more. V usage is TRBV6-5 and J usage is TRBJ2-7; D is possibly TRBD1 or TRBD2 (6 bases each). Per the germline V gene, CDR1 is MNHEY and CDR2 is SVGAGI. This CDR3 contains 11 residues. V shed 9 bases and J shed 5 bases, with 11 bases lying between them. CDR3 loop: CASSGAHEQYF. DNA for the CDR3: TGTGCCAGTTCGGGGGCACACGAGCAGTACTTC.

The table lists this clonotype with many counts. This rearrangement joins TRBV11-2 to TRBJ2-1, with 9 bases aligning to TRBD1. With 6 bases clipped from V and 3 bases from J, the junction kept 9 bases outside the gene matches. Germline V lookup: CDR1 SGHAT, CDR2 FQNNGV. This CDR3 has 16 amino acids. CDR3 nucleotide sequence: TGTGCCAGCAGAAACAGGGGGCACCTCTTCTACAATGAGCAGTTCTTC. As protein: CASRNRGHLFYNEQFF.

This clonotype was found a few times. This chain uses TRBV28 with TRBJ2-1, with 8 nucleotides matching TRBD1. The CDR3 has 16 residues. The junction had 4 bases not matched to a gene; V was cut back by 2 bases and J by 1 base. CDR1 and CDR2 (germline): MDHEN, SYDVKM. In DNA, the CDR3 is TGTGCCAGCAGTTTAGACAGGGGCGAGTCCTACAATGAGCAGTTCTTC. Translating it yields CASSLDRGESYNEQFF.

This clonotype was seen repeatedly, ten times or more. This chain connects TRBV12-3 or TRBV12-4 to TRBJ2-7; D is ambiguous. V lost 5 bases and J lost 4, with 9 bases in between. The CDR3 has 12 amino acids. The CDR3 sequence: CASSQTVYEQYF. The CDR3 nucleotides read TGTGCCAGCAGTCAGACCGTATACGAGCAGTACTTC.

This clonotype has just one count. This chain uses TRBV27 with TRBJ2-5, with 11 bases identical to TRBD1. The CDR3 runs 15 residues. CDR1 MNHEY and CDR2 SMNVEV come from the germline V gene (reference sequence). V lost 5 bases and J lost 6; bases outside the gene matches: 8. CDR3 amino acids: CASSIWTGGRQTQYF. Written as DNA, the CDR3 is TGTGCCAGCAGTATCTGGACAGGGGGCAGGCAGACCCAGTACTTC.

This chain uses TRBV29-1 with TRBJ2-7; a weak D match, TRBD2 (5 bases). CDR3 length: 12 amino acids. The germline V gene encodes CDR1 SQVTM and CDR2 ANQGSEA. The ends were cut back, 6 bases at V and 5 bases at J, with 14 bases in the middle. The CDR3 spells CSVRGLGNEQYF. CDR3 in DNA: TGCAGCGTGCGTGGACTTGGGAACGAGCAGTACTTC.

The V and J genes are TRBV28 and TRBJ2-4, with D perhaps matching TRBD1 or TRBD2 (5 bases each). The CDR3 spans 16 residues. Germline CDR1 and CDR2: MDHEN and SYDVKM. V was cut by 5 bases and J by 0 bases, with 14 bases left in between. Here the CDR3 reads CASSLPVGPAKNIQYF. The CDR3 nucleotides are TGTGCCAGCAGTCTCCCCGTGGGACCAGCCAAAAACATTCAGTACTTC. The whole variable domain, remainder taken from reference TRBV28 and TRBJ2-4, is DVKVTQSSRYLVKRTGEKVFLECVQDMDHENMFWYRQDPGLGLRLIYFSYDVKMKEKGDIPEGYSVSREKKERFSLILESASTNQTSMYLCASSLPVGPAKNIQYFGAGTRLSVL.

The CDR3 DNA reads TGCGCCAGCAGCCAAGATTCCGGGAGATACGAGCAGTACTTC. This encodes CASSQDSGRYEQYF. This chain links TRBV4-3 with TRBJ2-7; D might be TRBD2 (6 bases). CDR1 and CDR2 (germline): LGHNA, YSLEER. Trimming pared 0 bases from V and 4 bases from J, leaving 10 bases between. The CDR3 is 14 amino acids.

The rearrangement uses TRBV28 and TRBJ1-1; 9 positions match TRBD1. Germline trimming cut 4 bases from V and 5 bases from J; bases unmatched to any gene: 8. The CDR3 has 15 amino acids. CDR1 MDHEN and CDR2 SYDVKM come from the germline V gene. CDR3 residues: CASSSLQGARTEAFF. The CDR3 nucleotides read TGTGCCAGCAGTTCCCTACAGGGGGCGCGGACTGAAGCTTTCTTT.

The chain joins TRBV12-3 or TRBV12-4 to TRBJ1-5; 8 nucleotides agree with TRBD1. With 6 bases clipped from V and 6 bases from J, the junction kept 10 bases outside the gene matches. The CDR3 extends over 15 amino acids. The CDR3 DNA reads TGTGCCAGCAGCCAGGGACAGGTTGGTAGTCAGCCCCAGCATTTT. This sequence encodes CASSQGQVGSQPQHF.

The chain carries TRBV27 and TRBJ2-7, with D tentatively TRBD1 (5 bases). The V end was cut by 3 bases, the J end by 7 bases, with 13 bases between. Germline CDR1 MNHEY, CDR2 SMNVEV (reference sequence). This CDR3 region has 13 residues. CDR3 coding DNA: TGTGCCAGCAGTTTGACAGAATTCGGAGAGCAGTACTTC. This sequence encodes CASSLTEFGEQYF.

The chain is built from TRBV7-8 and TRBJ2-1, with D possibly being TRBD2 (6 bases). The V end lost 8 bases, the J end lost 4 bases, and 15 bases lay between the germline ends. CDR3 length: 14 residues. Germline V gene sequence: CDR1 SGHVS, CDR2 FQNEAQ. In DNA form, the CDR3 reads TGTGCCAGCCTATCTGGCGGGGCTTACAATGAGCAGTTCTTC. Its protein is CASLSGGAYNEQFF.

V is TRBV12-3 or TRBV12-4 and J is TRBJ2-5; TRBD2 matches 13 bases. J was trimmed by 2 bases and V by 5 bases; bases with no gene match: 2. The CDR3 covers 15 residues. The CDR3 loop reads CASSRLAGGQETQYF. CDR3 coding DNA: TGTGCCAGCAGTCGACTAGCGGGGGGACAAGAGACCCAGTACTTC.

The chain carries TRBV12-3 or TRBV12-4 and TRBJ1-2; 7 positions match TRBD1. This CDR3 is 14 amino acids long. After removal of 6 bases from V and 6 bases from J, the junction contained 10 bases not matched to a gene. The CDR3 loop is CASSPPGRGDGYTF. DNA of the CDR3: TGTGCCAGCAGCCCCCCCGGCAGGGGGGATGGCTACACCTTC.